Following are 6 T cell receptor beta chains from one sample sequenced in a study of spatial heterogeneity in lung cancer. Overall study findings and caveats: Within tumors, counts of expanded alpha and beta TCRs tracked tumor mutation counts.

Time point given: sample taken at primary tumor resection. TCRdb analysed the 5' RACE reads with MiXCR anew, one entry per CDR3 protein. The table shows 15,000 or so distinct CDR3 sequences, with 4.7% occurring only once. No antigen has been identified for these receptors. Sequencing used lung tumor tissue, obtained at surgery. The origin of the receptors is a female donor with early-stage non-small cell lung cancer.

This clonotype came up many times. The chain uses TRBV29-1 and TRBJ1-1; TRBD1 matches 8 bases. Trimming took 0 bases from V and 5 from J; bases not matched to a gene: 5. CDR3 length: 14 amino acids. CDR1 and CDR2 (germline): SQVTM, ANQGSEA. CDR3 in amino acids: CSVEDRQGLTEAFF. CDR3 nucleotides: TGCAGCGTTGAAGATCGACAGGGGTTAACTGAAGCTTTCTTT.

This clonotype was seen ten or more times. One end of the junction does not line up with germline, which may come from a read error. V usage is TRBV4-1 and J usage is TRBJ1-2; 7 nucleotides agree with TRBD1. CDR1 and CDR2 (germline): MGHRA, YSYEKL. The CDR3 covers 15 residues. CDR3: CASSQGFRDRASFGF. The CDR3 DNA sequence: TGCGCCAGCAGCCAAGGGTTTCGCGACAGGGCTTCGTTTGGATTC.

This clonotype was observed a handful of times. The rearrangement joins TRBV3-1 to TRBJ2-7, with 13 bases aligning to TRBD2. V was clipped by 3 bases and J by 0 bases; unmatched bases: 5. The germline V gene has CDR1 LGHDT and CDR2 YNNKEL (reference sequence). The CDR3 has 17 amino acids. CDR3 region: CASSQRLAGGPSYEQYF. The DNA of the CDR3 is TGTGCCAGCAGCCAGAGACTAGCGGGGGGACCCTCCTACGAGCAGTACTTC.

This clonotype was detected ten times or more. The chain uses TRBV12-5 and TRBJ2-5; the D gene is possibly TRBD2 (5 bases). The CDR3 has 14 residues. Trimming cost V 5 bases and J 6 bases, with 16 bases left between them. Germline assignment: CDR1 LGHNT and CDR2 FRNRAP. CDR3: CASGPAGDVKTQYF. In nucleotides, the CDR3 is TGTGCTAGTGGTCCGGCGGGTGATGTAAAGACCCAGTACTTC.

This clonotype came up many times. The chain joins TRBV24-1 to TRBJ2-2, with 7 bases that match TRBD1. V lost 4 bases to trimming and J lost 0 bases; unmatched junction nucleotides: 4. Per germline, CDR1 KGHDR and CDR2 SFDVKD. CDR3 length: 16 amino acids. The CDR3 DNA follows: TGTGCCACCAGTGACTGGACAGGCGCGAACACCGGGGAGCTGTTTTTT. This codes for CATSDWTGANTGELFF.

This clonotype was detected ten times or more. The chain employs TRBV30 and TRBJ2-6; D gene uncertain. This CDR3 is built from 14 residues. V lost 7 bases, J lost 3 bases, and 13 bases lay in between. Germline V gene sequence: CDR1 GTSNPN, CDR2 SVGIG (reference sequence). In nucleotides, the CDR3 is TGTGCCTACTTATACAAGTTTGGGGCCAACGTCCTGACTTTC. As protein: CAYLYKFGANVLTF.